The 30 T cell receptor beta chains below come from one sample, sequenced in a study of blood T cell repertoires in COVID-19. Here immunoSEQ multiplex PCR was the method, and the copy in TCRdb shows in-frame clones only, minus some. Seen here are about 150,000 clones, about nine tenths observed once, and the top ten hold 2% to 3%. Sample: peripheral blood. These receptors all come from a woman in her sixties or seventies with acute or convalescent COVID-19.

This chain joins TRBV7-9 and TRBJ2-5; a possible D gene is TRBD2 (6 bases). This CDR3 comprises 15 residues. Looked up from germline, CDR1 is SEHNR and CDR2 is FQNEAQ (reference sequence). V lost 1 base, J lost 6 bases, and 15 bases lay in between. The CDR3 reads CASSLGFLGGKTQYF. CDR3 bases: TGTGCCAGCAGCTTAGGGTTCCTGGGAGGAAAGACCCAGTACTTC.

The chain is built from TRBV3-1 (or the pseudogene TRBV3-2) and TRBJ1-3, with D hard to call. Trimming took 0 bases from V and 0 from J, leaving 9 bases between them. The CDR3 contains 16 residues. CDR1 is LGHDT, CDR2 YNNKEL, per germline (reference sequence). The CDR3 region has the DNA TGTGCCAGCAGCCAAGATGAGGGATTCTCTGGAAACACCATATATTTT. It yields the protein CASSQDEGFSGNTIYF.

CDR3 amino acids: CASSSGGGRADTQYF. DNA of the CDR3: TGTGCCAGCAGCTCCGGGGGGGGCCGAGCGGATACGCAGTATTTT. This chain connects TRBV11-2 to TRBJ2-3; 8 bases map to TRBD2. The V and J ends lost 4 bases and 6 bases, in that order; junction bases with no gene match: 9. Germline V lookup: CDR1 SGHAT, CDR2 FQNNGV. There are 15 residues in the CDR3.

The CDR3 DNA reads as TGTGCCAGCAGGGGTGGACTAGCGGCAAACACCGGGGAGCTGTTTTTT. This translates into CASRGGLAANTGELFF. The rearrangement joins TRBV2 to TRBJ2-2, with 10 nucleotides matching TRBD2. CDR3 length: 16 residues. V gave up 6 bases and J gave up 2 bases; unmatched junction bases: 6. CDR1 SNHLY and CDR2 FYNNEI come from the germline V gene.

The chain uses TRBV10-3 and TRBJ2-2; 11 bases fit TRBD1. CDR1 ENHRY and CDR2 SYGVKD come from the germline V gene. The CDR3 extends over 15 amino acids. Trimming took 6 bases from V and 4 from J; bases not matched to a gene: 4. The DNA for the CDR3 is TGTGCCATCAGCCGGACAGGGGGCCTCACCGGGGAGCTGTTTTTT. It codes for CAISRTGGLTGELFF.

The chain combines TRBV19 with TRBJ2-4; 7 positions match TRBD1. Germline-derived CDR1 and CDR2 are LNHDA and SQIVND (reference sequence). This CDR3 comprises 14 residues. V gave up 6 bases and J gave up 8 bases; unmatched junction bases: 10. The CDR3 protein is CASRLTGLGYIQYF. DNA for the CDR3: TGTGCCAGTAGGCTGACAGGGTTGGGGTACATTCAGTACTTC.

This chain joins TRBV6-5 and TRBJ2-7, with a possible D match to TRBD2 (5 bases). The germline gives CDR1 MNHEY, CDR2 SVGAGI. This CDR3 comprises 13 residues. The V end was cut by 6 bases, the J end by 0 bases, with 9 bases between. CDR3 DNA sequence: TGTGCCAGCAGGGGGAGTTCCTCCTACGAGCAGTACGTC. It translates to CASRGSSSYEQYV.

CDR3 nucleotide sequence: TGTGCCAGCTCACCATCTTGGACAGGGGGCGCTGAGTACGAGCAGTACTTC. This translates into CASSPSWTGGAEYEQYF. The rearrangement uses TRBV18 and TRBJ2-7; TRBD1 agrees at 11 bases. CDR3 size: 17 residues. V lost 2 bases and J lost 4; bases outside the gene matches: 10. Per germline, CDR1 KGHSH and CDR2 LQKENI.

This clone was seen just once. The chain carries TRBV5-1 and TRBJ1-1; possible D gene TRBD1, 5 bases. V dropped 4 bases and J dropped 4 bases, with 17 bases sitting between them. The CDR3 loop spans 15 amino acids. Germline V gene lookup returns CDR1 SGHRS and CDR2 YFSETQ. CDR3 in amino acids: CASSPSRVGGTEAFF. CDR3 in DNA: TGCGCCAGCAGCCCTTCCAGGGTAGGCGGCACTGAAGCTTTCTTT.

On this clone: At the DNA level, this CDR3 is encoded by other sequences in the same sample as well. The V call is TRBV12-3 or TRBV12-4, the J call TRBJ1-1, with a tentative D call TRBD1 (6 bases). The V and J ends lost 5 bases and 5 bases respectively, with 6 bases between them. This CDR3 comprises 11 residues. In DNA, the CDR3 is TGTGCCAGCAGTAGGGGGACTGAAGCTTTCTTT. It encodes CASSRGTEAFF.

The chain recombines TRBV6-5 with TRBJ1-1; no reliable D call. The length of the CDR3 is 11 residues. Between the trimmed V and J ends, which lost 8 bases and 0 bases, there was a span of 4 bases. CDR1 and CDR2 from the germline V gene are MNHEY and SVGAGI. CDR3 region: CASFMNTEAFF. CDR3 nucleotides: TGTGCCAGCTTCATGAACACTGAAGCTTTCTTT.

V gene TRBV5-1 combines with J gene TRBJ2-3; D might be TRBD2 (6 bases). CDR1 and CDR2 from the germline V gene are SGHRS and YFSETQ. The CDR3 loop spans 14 amino acids. The V gene lost 3 bases and the J gene lost 1 base, with 9 bases spanning the gap. The CDR3 DNA reads TGCGCCAGCAGCTCCGGGACTGGCACAGATACGCAGTATTTT. Amino acid sequence: CASSSGTGTDTQYF.

This clone came up once. At the DNA level, this CDR3 is encoded by other sequences in the same sample as well. The chain is built from TRBV18 and TRBJ2-1; tentative D call: TRBD2 (5 bases). The germline V and J ends were trimmed by 0 bases and 0 bases, with 6 bases remaining between them. The CDR3 runs to 15 residues. The germline V gene encodes CDR1 KGHSH and CDR2 LQKENI. CDR3 sequence: CASSPPGSSYNEQFF. In DNA, the CDR3 is TGTGCCAGCTCACCACCTGGGAGCTCCTACAATGAGCAGTTCTTC.

The chain links TRBV6-5 to TRBJ2-7, with D possibly matching TRBD2 (6 bases). The CDR3 contains 14 residues. The germline CDR1 and CDR2 sequences are MNHEY and SVGAGI. V was pared by 6 bases and J by 2 bases, with 14 bases between. The CDR3, as DNA: TGTGCCAGCAGCCTTTCGGGGGAGACCTACGAGCAGTACTTC. Amino acid sequence: CASSLSGETYEQYF.

In nucleotides, the CDR3 is TGCGCCAGCAGCTTACGGGATATCTATGGCTACACCTTC. Its translation: CASSLRDIYGYTF. The chain couples TRBV5-1 to TRBJ1-2; D call uncertain. This CDR3 has 13 amino acids. V lost 2 bases, J lost 4 bases, and 9 bases lay in between. Germline V gene sequence: CDR1 SGHRS, CDR2 YFSETQ.

This clone was counted a few times. The chain joins TRBV6-5 to TRBJ1-1, with D possibly TRBD1 on 5 matching bases. Germline values: CDR1 MNHEY, CDR2 SVGAGI. There are 12 residues in the CDR3. V was trimmed by 6 bases and J by 7 bases, leaving 12 bases between them. CDR3 protein: CASRDPGLEAFF. In nucleotides, the CDR3 is TGTGCCAGCAGAGACCCGGGACTTGAAGCTTTCTTT.

Turning to this clone: The sample carries other DNA sequences with the same CDR3. V and J are TRBV7-9 and TRBJ2-1, with D maybe TRBD2 (6 bases). Trimming removed 3 bases at V and 4 bases at J, with 13 bases between. Germline V CDR1 and CDR2: SEHNR, FQNEAQ (reference sequence). CDR3 length: 15 amino acids. The CDR3 region has the DNA TGTGCCAGCAGCTTCTCGGGGGAGCCTTACAATGAGCAGTTCTTC. Protein product: CASSFSGEPYNEQFF.

This CDR3 reads CAISREGTEAFF. CDR3 DNA sequence: TGTGCCATCAGTAGGGAGGGCACTGAAGCTTTCTTT. The rearrangement uses TRBV10-3 and TRBJ1-1; D is unclear. CDR3 size: 12 residues. The germline gives CDR1 ENHRY, CDR2 SYGVKD. V dropped 5 bases and J dropped 4 bases, with 8 bases sitting between them.

J is TRBJ2-5 and V is TRBV7-9; 8 positions match TRBD2. J was trimmed by 6 bases and V by 1 base; bases with no gene match: 7. CDR1 and CDR2 (germline): SEHNR, FQNEAQ (reference sequence). The CDR3 consists of 15 residues. DNA of the CDR3: TGTGCCAGCAGCTTAGTAGCGGGACGGTTGCAGACCCAGTACTTC. Translating gives CASSLVAGRLQTQYF.

The chain joins TRBV28 to TRBJ2-1; TRBD2 agrees at 10 bases. The CDR3 runs to 17 residues. V dropped 8 bases and J dropped 7; count of bases not matched to a gene: 17. Germline loops: CDR1 MDHEN, CDR2 SYDVKM. The CDR3 sequence is CASRTRERGGRRNEQFF. The CDR3, as DNA: TGTGCCAGCCGCACCCGGGAGCGGGGGGGCCGAAGAAATGAGCAGTTCTTC.

V is TRBV7-9 and J is TRBJ2-3; TRBD1 aligns across 11 bases. Per germline, CDR1 SEHNR and CDR2 FQNEAQ (reference sequence). The ends lost 5 bases at V and 2 bases at J; junction bases unmatched: 12. The CDR3 extends over 18 amino acids. The CDR3, as DNA: TGTGCCAGCAGCGCGGCCGGGACAGGGGGATTAAACACAGATACGCAGTATTTT. Its translation: CASSAAGTGGLNTDTQYF.

J is TRBJ2-5 and V is TRBV5-1, with 8 bases identical to TRBD1. With 2 bases clipped from V and 5 bases from J, the junction kept 8 bases outside the gene matches. CDR1 is SGHRS and CDR2 is YFSETQ in the germline V gene. The CDR3 contains 15 residues. CDR3 sequence: CASSFRGQGGETQYF. CDR3 DNA: TGCGCCAGCAGCTTTCGAGGACAGGGTGGGGAGACCCAGTACTTC. Complete variable domain (other parts from reference TRBV5-1 and TRBJ2-5): KAGVTQTPRYLIKTRGQQVTLSCSPISGHRSVSWYQQTPGQGLQFLFEYFSETQRNKGNFPGRFSGRQFSNSRSEMNVSTLELGDSALYLCASSFRGQGGETQYFGPGTRLLVL.

The V and J genes are TRBV2 and TRBJ1-5; D is undetermined. The germline V gene has CDR1 SNHLY and CDR2 FYNNEI. Trimming pared 5 bases from V and 3 bases from J, leaving 11 bases between. The CDR3 spans 14 residues. The CDR3 loop reads CASSPLGVNQPQHF. For the CDR3, the DNA is TGTGCCAGCAGTCCCCTCGGGGTCAATCAGCCCCAGCATTTT.

The chain recombines TRBV18 with TRBJ2-3; 8 nucleotides agree with TRBD2. V lost 3 bases to trimming and J lost 2 bases; unmatched junction nucleotides: 4. Per the germline V gene, CDR1 is KGHSH and CDR2 is LQKENI. CDR3 length equals 15 residues. Here the CDR3 reads CASSPAGGITDTQYF. The CDR3 region has the DNA TGTGCCAGCTCACCCGCGGGGGGTATCACAGATACGCAGTATTTT.

The chain uses TRBV9 and TRBJ2-5; possible D gene TRBD2, 5 bases. V was trimmed by 0 bases and J by 4 bases, leaving 10 bases between them. The CDR3 has 14 residues. Germline-derived CDR1 and CDR2 are SGDLS and YYNGEE. DNA for the CDR3: TGTGCCAGCAGCGTAGTCCCGGGAACAGAGACCCAGTACTTC. It specifies CASSVVPGTETQYF.

The genes are TRBV6-5 and TRBJ2-5; 8 nucleotides line up with TRBD2. The CDR3 length is 12 residues. CDR1 and CDR2 from the germline V gene are MNHEY and SVGAGI. CDR3 loop: CSLRGGGETQYF. The CDR3 DNA is TGTTCACTCCGGGGGGGAGGGGAGACCCAGTACTTC.

The chain combines TRBV24-1 with TRBJ2-1; TRBD2 matches at 7 bases. Trimming took 3 bases from V and 8 from J; bases not matched to a gene: 6. The germline gives CDR1 KGHDR, CDR2 SFDVKD. The CDR3 runs to 14 residues. The CDR3 DNA reads as TGTGCCACCAGTGATACCCGACTAGCCCATGAGCAGTTCTTC. This sequence encodes CATSDTRLAHEQFF.

The V and J genes are TRBV28 and TRBJ1-5; a weak D match, TRBD1 (6 bases). The CDR3 is made up of 16 amino acids. The germline V gene has CDR1 MDHEN and CDR2 SYDVKM. V lost 2 bases and J 1 base, leaving 12 bases between the germline ends. CDR3 DNA sequence: TGTGCCAGCAGTTTAAGTCCCAGGGGCAGCAATCAGCCCCAGCATTTT. It specifies CASSLSPRGSNQPQHF.

This clone was found a few times. The chain links TRBV10-3 to TRBJ1-5, with D possibly being TRBD1 (5 bases). This CDR3 spans 16 amino acids. V dropped 6 bases and J dropped 0 bases, with 15 bases sitting between them. Germline V gene data show CDR1 as ENHRY and CDR2 as SYGVKD. The CDR3 loop reads CAISDGGGDSNQPQHF. DNA for the CDR3: TGTGCCATCAGCGATGGGGGAGGGGATAGCAATCAGCCCCAGCATTTT.

This clone appeared a few times. The chain combines TRBV27 with TRBJ1-1; 7 bases match TRBD1. The trim removed 6 bases at V and 0 bases at J, leaving 4 bases unmatched. The germline CDR1 and CDR2 sequences are MNHEY and SMNVEV (reference sequence). CDR3 length equals 14 residues. The CDR3 DNA is TGTGCCAGCAGCCCGACAGGGCTGAACACTGAAGCTTTCTTT. It encodes CASSPTGLNTEAFF.